This T cell receptor beta chain comes out of a study of cytomegalovirus exposure and HLA in healthy donors. Primers for the PCR totalled 60 Vbeta and 13 Jbeta. Libraries were prepared by immunoSEQ multiplex PCR; TCRdb keeps only in-frame clonotypes and omits some of them. This table holds 170,000 or so clones, around 83% found once. CDR3 length: 14 residues. Trimming at V came to 5 bases and at J to 6 bases, leaving 7 bases not matched to a gene. The germline V gene encodes CDR1 SEHNR and CDR2 FQNEAQ (reference sequence). The sequence came from a man in his forties or fifties in good health and CMV-seronegative. The chain couples TRBV7-9 to TRBJ1-2, with 9 bases aligning to TRBD1. The material sequenced was PBMCs. CDR3 sequence (DNA): TGTGCCAGCAGCCCGGGACAGGGAAGCAATGGCTACACCTTC. This codes for CASSPGQGSNGYTF. The whole variable domain, remainder taken from reference TRBV7-9 and TRBJ1-2, is DTGVSQNPRHKITKRGQNVTFRCDPISEHNRLYWYRQTLGQGPEFLTYFQNEAQLEKSRLLSDRFSAERPKGSFSTLEIQRTEQGDSAMYLCASSPGQGSNGYTFGSGTRLTVV.